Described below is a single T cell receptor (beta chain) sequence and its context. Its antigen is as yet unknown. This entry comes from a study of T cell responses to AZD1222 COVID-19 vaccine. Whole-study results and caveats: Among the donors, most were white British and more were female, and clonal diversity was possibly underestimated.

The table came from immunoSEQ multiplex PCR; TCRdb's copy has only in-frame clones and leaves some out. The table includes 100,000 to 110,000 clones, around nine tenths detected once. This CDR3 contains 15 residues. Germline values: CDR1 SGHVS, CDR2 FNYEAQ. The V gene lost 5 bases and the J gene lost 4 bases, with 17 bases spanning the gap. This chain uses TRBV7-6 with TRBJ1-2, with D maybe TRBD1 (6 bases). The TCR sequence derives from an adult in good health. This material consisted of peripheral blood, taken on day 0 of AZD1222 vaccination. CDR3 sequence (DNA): TGTGCCAGCAGCCCGGGTGTGAAAGGGGGCTATGGCTACACCTTC. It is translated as CASSPGVKGGYGYTF.